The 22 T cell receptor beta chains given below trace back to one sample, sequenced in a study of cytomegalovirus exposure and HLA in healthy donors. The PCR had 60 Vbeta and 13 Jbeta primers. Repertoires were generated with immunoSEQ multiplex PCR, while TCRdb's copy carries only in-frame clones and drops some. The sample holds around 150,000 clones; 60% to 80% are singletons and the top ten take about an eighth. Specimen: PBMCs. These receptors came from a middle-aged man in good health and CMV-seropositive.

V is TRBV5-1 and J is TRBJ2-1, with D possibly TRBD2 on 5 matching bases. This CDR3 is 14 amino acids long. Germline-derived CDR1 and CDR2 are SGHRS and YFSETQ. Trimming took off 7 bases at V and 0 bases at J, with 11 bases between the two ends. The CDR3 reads CASCTGSSYNEQFF. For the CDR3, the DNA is TGCGCCAGCTGCACGGGGAGCTCCTACAATGAGCAGTTCTTC.

The CDR3 DNA reads TGTGCCAGCAGCCATTGGACAGGGGGCACGGGCACTGAAGCTTTCTTT. Translation gives CASSHWTGGTGTEAFF. The chain uses TRBV11-1 and TRBJ1-1; 11 bases match TRBD1. J gave up 4 bases and V 5 bases, and 9 bases lay outside the gene matches. The length of the CDR3 is 16 residues. The germline gives CDR1 SGHAT, CDR2 FQDESV (reference sequence).

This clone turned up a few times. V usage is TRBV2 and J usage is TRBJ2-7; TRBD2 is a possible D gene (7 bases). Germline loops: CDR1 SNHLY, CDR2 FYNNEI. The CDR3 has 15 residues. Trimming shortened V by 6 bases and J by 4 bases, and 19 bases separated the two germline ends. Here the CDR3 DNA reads TGTGCCAGCAGCACGGGGGCGGGGGCCGTTTACGAGCAGTACTTC. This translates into CASSTGAGAVYEQYF.

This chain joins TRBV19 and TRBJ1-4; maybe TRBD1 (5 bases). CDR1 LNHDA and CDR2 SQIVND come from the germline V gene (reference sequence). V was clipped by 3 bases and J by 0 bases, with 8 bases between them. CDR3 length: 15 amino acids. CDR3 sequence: CASSIRVSTNEKLFF. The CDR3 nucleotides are TGTGCCAGTAGTATCAGGGTCTCAACTAATGAAAAACTGTTTTTT.

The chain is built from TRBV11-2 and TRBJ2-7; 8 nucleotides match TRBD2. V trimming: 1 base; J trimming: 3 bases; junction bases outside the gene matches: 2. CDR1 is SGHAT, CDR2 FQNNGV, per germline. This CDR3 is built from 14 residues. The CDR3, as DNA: TGTGCCAGCAGCTTAGTGGCGGGGGGCTACGAGCAGTACTTC. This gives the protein CASSLVAGGYEQYF.

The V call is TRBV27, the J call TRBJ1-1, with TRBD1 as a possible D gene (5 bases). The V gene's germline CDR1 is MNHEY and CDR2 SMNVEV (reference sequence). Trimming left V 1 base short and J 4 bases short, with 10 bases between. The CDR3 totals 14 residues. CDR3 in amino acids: CASSLLSGGTEAFF. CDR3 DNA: TGTGCCAGCAGTTTATTGAGCGGGGGCACTGAAGCTTTCTTT.

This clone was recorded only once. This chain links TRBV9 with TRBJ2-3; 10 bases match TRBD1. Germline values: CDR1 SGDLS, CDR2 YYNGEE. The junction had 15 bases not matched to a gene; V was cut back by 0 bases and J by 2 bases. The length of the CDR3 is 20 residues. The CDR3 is CASSVATDGTGAVSTDTQYF. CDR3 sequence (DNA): TGTGCCAGCAGCGTAGCTACTGACGGGACAGGGGCTGTATCCACAGATACGCAGTATTTT.

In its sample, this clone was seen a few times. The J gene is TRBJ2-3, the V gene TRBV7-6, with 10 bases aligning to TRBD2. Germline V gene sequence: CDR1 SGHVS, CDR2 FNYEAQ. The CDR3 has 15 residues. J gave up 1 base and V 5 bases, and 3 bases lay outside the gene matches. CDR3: CASSTGTSGTDTQYF. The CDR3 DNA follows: TGTGCCAGCAGCACCGGGACTAGCGGCACAGATACGCAGTATTTT.

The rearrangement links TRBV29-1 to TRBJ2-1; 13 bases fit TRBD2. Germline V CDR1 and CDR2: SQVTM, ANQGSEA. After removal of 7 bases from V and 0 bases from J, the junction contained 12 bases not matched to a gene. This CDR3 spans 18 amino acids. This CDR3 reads CSAGLGLAGVTSYNEQFF. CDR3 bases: TGCAGCGCCGGTCTTGGACTAGCGGGGGTTACCTCCTACAATGAGCAGTTCTTC.

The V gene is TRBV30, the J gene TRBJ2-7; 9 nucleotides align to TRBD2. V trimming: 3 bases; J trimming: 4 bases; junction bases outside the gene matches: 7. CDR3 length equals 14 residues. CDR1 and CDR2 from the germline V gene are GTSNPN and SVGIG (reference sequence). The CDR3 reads CAWSAGGGVYEQYF. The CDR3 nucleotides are TGTGCCTGGAGCGCGGGCGGGGGGGTTTACGAGCAGTACTTC.

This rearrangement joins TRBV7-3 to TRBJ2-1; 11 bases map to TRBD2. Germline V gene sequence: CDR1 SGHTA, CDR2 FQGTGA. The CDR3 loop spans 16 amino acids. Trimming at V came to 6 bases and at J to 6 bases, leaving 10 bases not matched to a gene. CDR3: CASSLLAGELGNEQFF. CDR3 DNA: TGTGCCAGCAGTCTACTAGCGGGGGAATTAGGCAATGAGCAGTTCTTC.

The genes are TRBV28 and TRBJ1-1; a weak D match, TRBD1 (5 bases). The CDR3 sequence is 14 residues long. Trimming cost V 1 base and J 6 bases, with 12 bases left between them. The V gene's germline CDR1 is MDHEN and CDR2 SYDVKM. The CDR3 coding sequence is TGTGCCAGCAGTTTATCCCAGGGAAAGGCTGAAGCTTTCTTT. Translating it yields CASSLSQGKAEAFF.

In nucleotides, the CDR3 is TGTGCCAGCAGCCAAGTACAGGCGACCTTC. This encodes CASSQVQATF. The V call is TRBV14, the J call TRBJ1-2; possible D gene TRBD1, 5 bases. V was trimmed by 1 base and J by 14 bases, leaving 8 bases between them. The length of the CDR3 is 10 residues. Germline V CDR1 and CDR2: SGHDN, FVKESK.

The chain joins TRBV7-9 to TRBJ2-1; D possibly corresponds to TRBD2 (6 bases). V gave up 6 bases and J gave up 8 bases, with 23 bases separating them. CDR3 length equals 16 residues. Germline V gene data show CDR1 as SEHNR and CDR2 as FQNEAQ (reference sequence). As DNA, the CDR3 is TGTGCCAGCAGGGGCTACGGGACTCGGCAAGTGGATGAGCAGTTCTTC. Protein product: CASRGYGTRQVDEQFF.

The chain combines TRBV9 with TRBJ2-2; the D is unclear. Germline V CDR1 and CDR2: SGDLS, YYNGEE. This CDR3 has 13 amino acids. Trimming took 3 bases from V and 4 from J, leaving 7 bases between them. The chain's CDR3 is CASSDRVTGELFF. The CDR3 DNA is TGTGCCAGCAGCGACCGAGTCACCGGGGAGCTGTTTTTT.

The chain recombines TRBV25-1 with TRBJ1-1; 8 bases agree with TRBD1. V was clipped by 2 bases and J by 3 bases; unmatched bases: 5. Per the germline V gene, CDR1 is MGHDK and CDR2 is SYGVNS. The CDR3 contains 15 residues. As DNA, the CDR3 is TGTGCCAGCAGTGAACCCTCGACAGGGGACACTGAAGCTTTCTTT. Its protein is CASSEPSTGDTEAFF.

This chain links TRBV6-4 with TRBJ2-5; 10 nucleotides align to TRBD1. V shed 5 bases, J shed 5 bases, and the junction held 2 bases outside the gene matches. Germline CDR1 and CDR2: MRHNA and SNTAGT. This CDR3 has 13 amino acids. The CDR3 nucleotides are TGTGCCAGCAGTATGGACAGGGGGGAGACCCAGTACTTC. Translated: CASSMDRGETQYF.

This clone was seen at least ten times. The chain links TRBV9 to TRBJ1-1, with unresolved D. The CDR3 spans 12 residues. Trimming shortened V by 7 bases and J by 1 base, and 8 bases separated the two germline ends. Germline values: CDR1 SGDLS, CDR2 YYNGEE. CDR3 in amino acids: CASRQENTEAFF. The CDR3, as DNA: TGTGCCAGCCGTCAGGAGAACACTGAAGCTTTCTTT.

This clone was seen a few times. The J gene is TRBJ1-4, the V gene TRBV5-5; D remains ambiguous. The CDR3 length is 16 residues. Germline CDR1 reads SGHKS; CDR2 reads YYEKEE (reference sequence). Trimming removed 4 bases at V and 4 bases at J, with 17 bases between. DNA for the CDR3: TGTGCCAGCAGCGACCTTTACAGTACCGGTAATGAAAAACTGTTTTTT. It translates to CASSDLYSTGNEKLFF.

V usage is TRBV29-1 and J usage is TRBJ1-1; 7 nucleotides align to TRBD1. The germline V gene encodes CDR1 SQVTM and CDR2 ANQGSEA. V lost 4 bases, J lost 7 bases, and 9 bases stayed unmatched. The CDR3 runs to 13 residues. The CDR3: CSVGQGGGLEAFF. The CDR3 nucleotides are TGCAGCGTTGGACAGGGTGGGGGGCTTGAAGCTTTCTTT. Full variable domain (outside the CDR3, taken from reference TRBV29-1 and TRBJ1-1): SAVISQKPSRDICQRGTSLTIQCQVDSQVTMMFWYRQQPGQSLTLIATANQGSEATYESGFVIDKFPISRPNLTFSTLTVSNMSPEDSSIYLCSVGQGGGLEAFFGQGTRLTVV.

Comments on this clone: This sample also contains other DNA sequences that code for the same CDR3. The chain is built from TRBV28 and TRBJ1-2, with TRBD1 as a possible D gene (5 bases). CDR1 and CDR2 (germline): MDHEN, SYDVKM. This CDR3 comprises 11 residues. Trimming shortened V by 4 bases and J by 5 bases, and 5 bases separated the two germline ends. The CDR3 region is CASSSGYGYTF. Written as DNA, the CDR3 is TGTGCCAGCAGTTCAGGGTATGGCTACACCTTC.

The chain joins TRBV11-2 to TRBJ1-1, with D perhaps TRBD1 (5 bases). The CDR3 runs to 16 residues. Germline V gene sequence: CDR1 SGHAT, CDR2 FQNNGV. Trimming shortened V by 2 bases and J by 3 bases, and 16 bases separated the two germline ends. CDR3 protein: CASSLMSGGIYTEAFF. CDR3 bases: TGTGCCAGCAGCTTAATGTCGGGGGGGATCTACACTGAAGCTTTCTTT.